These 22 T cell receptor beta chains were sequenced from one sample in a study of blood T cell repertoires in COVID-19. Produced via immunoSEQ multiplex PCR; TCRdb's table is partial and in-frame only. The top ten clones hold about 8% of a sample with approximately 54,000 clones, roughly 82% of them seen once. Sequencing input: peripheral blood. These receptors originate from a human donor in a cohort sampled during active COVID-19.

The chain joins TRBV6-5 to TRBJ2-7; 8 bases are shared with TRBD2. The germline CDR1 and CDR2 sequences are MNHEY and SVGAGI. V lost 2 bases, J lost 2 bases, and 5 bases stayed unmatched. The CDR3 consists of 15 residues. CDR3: CASSYQRETTYEQYF. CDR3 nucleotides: TGTGCCAGCAGTTACCAGCGGGAGACGACCTACGAGCAGTACTTC.

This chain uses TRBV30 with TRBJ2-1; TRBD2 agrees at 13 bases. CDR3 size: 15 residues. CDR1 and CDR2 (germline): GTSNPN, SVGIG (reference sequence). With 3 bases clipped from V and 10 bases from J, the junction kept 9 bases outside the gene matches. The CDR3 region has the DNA TGTGCCTGGAGCCGACTAGCGGGAGGCGGGGGAGAGCAGTTCTTC. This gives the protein CAWSRLAGGGGEQFF.

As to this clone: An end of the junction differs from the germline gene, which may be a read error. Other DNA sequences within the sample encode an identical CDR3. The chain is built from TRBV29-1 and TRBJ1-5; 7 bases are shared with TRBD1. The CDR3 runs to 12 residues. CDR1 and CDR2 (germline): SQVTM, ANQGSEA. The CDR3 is CSVRQGNQPQHF. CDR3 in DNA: TGCAGCGTTCGACAGGGCAACCAGCCCCAGCATTTT.

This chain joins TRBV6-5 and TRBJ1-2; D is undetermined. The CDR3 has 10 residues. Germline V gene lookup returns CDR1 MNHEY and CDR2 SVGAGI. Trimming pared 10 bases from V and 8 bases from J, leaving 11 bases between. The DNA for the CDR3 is TGTGCCACCATTAAGCTGGGCTACACCTTC. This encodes CATIKLGYTF.

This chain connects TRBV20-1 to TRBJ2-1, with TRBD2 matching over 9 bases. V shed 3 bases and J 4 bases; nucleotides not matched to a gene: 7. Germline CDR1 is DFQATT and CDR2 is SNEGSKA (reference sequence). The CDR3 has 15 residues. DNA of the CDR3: TGCAGTGCTAGTTGGGCGGGAGGGCCTTACAATGAGCAGTTCTTC. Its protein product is CSASWAGGPYNEQFF.

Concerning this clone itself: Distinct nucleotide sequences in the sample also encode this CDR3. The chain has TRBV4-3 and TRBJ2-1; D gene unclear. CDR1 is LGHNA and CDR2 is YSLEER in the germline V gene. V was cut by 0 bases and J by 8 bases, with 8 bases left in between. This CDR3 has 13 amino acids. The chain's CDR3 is CASSQDSGYEQFF. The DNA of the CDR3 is TGCGCCAGCAGCCAAGACTCAGGCTATGAGCAGTTCTTC.

CDR3 sequence reads: CASSWGLEETQYF. For the CDR3, the DNA is TGTGCCAGCAGCTGGGGACTAGAAGAGACCCAGTACTTC. J is TRBJ2-5 and V is TRBV5-8; 8 bases match TRBD2. CDR3 size: 13 residues. Trimming removed 3 bases from V and 3 bases from J; junction bases left unmatched: 1. Germline V lookup: CDR1 SGHTS, CDR2 YDEGEE. The whole variable domain, filled in from reference TRBV5-8 and TRBJ2-5, reads EAGVTQSPTHLIKTRGQQATLRCSPISGHTSVYWYQQALGLGLQFLLWYDEGEERNRGNFPPRFSGRQFPNYSSELNVNALELEDSALYLCASSWGLEETQYFGPGTRLLVL.

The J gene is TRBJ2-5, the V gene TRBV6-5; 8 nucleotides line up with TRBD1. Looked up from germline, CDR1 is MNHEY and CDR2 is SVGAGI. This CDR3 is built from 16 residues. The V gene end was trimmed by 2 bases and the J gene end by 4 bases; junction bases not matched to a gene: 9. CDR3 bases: TGTGCCAGCAGTTACACCGGACAGGGTGTGGCAGAGACCCAGTACTTC. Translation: CASSYTGQGVAETQYF.

CDR3 in amino acids: CASSSDRGKTQYF. The CDR3 coding sequence is TGTGCCAGCAGCTCAGACAGGGGAAAGACCCAGTACTTC. The rearrangement joins TRBV28 to TRBJ2-5; TRBD1 agrees at 8 bases. Looked up from germline, CDR1 is MDHEN and CDR2 is SYDVKM. The CDR3 has 13 amino acids. Trimming removed 6 bases from V and 6 bases from J; junction bases left unmatched: 6.

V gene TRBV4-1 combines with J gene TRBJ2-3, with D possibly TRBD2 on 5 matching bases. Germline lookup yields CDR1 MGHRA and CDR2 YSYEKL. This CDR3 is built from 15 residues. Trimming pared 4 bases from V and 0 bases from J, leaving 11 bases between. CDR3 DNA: TGCGCCAGCAGCCGGGAGCGGACTAGCACAGATACGCAGTATTTT. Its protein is CASSRERTSTDTQYF.

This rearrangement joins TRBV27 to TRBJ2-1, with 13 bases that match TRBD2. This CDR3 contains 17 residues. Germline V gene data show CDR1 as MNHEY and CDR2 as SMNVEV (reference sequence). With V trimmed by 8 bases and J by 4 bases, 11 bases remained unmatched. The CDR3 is CASAPYTTSGGYNEQFF. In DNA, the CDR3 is TGTGCCAGCGCCCCCTACACGACTAGCGGGGGGTACAATGAGCAGTTCTTC.

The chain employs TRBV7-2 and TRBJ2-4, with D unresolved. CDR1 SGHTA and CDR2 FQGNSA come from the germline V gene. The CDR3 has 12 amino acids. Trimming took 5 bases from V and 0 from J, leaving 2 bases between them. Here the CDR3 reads CASSRAKNIQYF. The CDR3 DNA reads TGTGCCAGCAGCCGAGCCAAAAACATTCAGTACTTC. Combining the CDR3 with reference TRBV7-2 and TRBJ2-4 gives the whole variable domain GAGVSQSPSNKVTEKGKDVELRCDPISGHTALYWYRQSLGQGLEFLIYFQGNSAPDKSGLPSDRFSAERTGGSVSTLTIQRTQQEDSAVYLCASSRAKNIQYFGAGTRLSVL.

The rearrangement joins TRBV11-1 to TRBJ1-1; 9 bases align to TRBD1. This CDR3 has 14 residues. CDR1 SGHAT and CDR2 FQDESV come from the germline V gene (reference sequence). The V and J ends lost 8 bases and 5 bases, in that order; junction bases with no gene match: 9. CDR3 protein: CASFRDRASTEAFF. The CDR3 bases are TGTGCCAGCTTCCGGGACAGGGCGAGTACTGAAGCTTTCTTT.

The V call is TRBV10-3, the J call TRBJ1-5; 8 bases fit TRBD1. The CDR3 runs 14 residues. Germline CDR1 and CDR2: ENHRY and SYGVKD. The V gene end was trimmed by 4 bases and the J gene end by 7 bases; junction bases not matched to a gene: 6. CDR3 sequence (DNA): TGTGCCATCAGTGCCACAGGGGGGGGACAGCCCCAGCATTTT. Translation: CAISATGGGQPQHF.

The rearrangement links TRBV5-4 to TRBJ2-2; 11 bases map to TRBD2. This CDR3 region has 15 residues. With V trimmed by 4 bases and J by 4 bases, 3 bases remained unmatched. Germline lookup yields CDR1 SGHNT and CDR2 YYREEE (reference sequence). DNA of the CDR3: TGTGCCAGCAGCATCACTAGCGGGAGCACCGGGGAGCTGTTTTTT. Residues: CASSITSGSTGELFF.

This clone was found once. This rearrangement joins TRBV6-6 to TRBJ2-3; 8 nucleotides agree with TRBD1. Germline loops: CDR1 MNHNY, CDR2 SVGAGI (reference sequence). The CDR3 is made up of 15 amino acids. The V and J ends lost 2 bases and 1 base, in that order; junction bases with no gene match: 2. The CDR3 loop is CASSYTGGGTDTQYF. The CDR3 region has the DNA TGTGCCAGCAGTTACACAGGGGGAGGCACAGATACGCAGTATTTT.

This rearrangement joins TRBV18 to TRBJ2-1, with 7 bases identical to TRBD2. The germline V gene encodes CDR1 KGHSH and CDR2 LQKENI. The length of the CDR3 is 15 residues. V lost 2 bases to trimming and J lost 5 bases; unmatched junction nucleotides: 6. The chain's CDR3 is CASSPRPSGDNEQFF. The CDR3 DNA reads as TGTGCCAGCTCACCAAGACCTAGCGGAGACAATGAGCAGTTCTTC.

The CDR3: CASSLVGAGGDTEAFF. For the CDR3, the DNA is TGCGCCAGCAGCTTGGTCGGTGCAGGGGGCGACACTGAAGCTTTCTTT. The J gene is TRBJ1-1, the V gene TRBV5-1; 8 bases map to TRBD1. Germline loops: CDR1 SGHRS, CDR2 YFSETQ. V lost 0 bases to trimming and J lost 3 bases; unmatched junction nucleotides: 7. The CDR3 length is 16 residues.

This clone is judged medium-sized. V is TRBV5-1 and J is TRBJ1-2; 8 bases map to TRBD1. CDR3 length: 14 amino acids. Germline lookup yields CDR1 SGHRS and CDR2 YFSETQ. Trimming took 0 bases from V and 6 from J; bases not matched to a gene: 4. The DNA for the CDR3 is TGCGCCAGCAGCTTGGCCCACAGGGGGGATGGCTACACCTTC. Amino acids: CASSLAHRGDGYTF.

CDR3 sequence (DNA): TGTGCCACCAGCAGAGGCGACTGGGACAGTCGTTACGAGCAGTACTTC. It yields the protein CATSRGDWDSRYEQYF. The chain is built from TRBV15 and TRBJ2-7; 7 bases agree with TRBD1. This CDR3 has 16 residues. With V trimmed by 1 base and J by 4 bases, 10 bases remained unmatched. CDR1 is LNHNV, CDR2 YYDKDF, per germline (reference sequence).

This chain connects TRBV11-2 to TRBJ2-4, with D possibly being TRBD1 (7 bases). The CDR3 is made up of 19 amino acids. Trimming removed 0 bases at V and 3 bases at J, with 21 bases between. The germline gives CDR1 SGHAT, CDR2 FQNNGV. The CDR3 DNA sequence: TGTGCCAGCAGCTTAGATCTATCAGGGGGAGGTTTAGGCAAAAACATTCAGTACTTC. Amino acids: CASSLDLSGGGLGKNIQYF.

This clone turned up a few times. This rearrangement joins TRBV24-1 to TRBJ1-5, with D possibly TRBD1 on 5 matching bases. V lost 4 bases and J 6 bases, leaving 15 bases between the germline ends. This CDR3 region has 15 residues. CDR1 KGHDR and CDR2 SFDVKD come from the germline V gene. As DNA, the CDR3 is TGTGCCACCAGTGACCCAACGGGTACAGGTCAGCCCCAGCATTTT. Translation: CATSDPTGTGQPQHF.